Detailed here is one TCR beta chain. The antigen is not known. At one end, the junction sequence differs from germline, possibly due to a read error. Amplification of TCR alpha and beta CDR3 regions from RNA used iRepertoire nested multiplex PCR. One-step reverse transcription and amplification started from approximately 100-400 ng of tissue mRNA or PBMC total RNA. TCRdb recomputed calls from the multiplex PCR reads with MiXCR, one row per CDR3 protein. The table lists some 120,000 distinct CDR3 sequences, approximately 25% of them singletons. The data were taken from a study of glioma-infiltrating T cells. Study results and limitations: CDR3 overlap between tissue and blood was very small. Gliomas, especially low-grade, showed above-expected tissue-blood divergence; non-neoplastic patients showed below.

Sequencing was carried out using glioma tissue, nonneoplastic brain tissue, or PBMCs (not recorded which). This receptor was taken from a human donor with low-grade glioma or glioblastoma, undergoing nonglioma brain surgery, or in good health (not recorded which).

The chain's CDR3 is CARSRSRTDNTEAFF. CDR3 nucleotides: TGTGCCCGCAGCCGATCAAGGACAGACAACACTGAAGCTTTCTTT. This chain joins TRBV7-9 and TRBJ1-1, with a weak D call TRBD1 (6 bases). Looked up from germline, CDR1 is SEHNR and CDR2 is FQNEAQ (reference sequence). This CDR3 spans 15 amino acids. The whole variable domain, remainder taken from reference TRBV7-9 and TRBJ1-1, is DTGVSQNPRHKITKRGQNVTFRCDPISEHNRLYWYRQTLGQGPEFLTYFQNEAQLEKSRLLSDRFSAERPKGSFSTLEIQRTEQGDSAMYLCARSRSRTDNTEAFFGQGTRLTVV.